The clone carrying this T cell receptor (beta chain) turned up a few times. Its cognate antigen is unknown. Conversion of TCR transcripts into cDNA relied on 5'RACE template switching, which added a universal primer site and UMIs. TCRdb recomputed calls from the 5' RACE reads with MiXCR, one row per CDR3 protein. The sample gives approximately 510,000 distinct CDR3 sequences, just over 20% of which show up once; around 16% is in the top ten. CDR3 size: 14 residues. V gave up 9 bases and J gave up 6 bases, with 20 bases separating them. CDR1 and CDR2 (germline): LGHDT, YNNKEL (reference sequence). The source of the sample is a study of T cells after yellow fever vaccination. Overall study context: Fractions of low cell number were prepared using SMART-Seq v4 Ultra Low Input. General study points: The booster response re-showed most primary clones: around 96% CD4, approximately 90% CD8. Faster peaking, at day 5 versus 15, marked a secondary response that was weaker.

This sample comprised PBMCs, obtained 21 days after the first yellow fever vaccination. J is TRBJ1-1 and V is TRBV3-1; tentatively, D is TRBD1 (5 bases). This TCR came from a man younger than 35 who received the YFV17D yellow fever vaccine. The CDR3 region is CARNRKGVGAEAFF. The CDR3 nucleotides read TGTGCCAGGAACCGGAAAGGGGTTGGTGCTGAAGCTTTCTTT.